These 24 T cell receptor beta chains were sequenced from one sample in a study of CXCR3-negative and CXCR3-positive naive CD8 T cells. 5' RACE that incorporated UMI labels was used to prepare the TRB cDNA libraries. Using the 5' RACE reads, TCRdb records one entry per CDR3 protein without DNA. This sample carries tens of thousands of distinct CDR3 sequences, with 1.1% going to the ten biggest clones. Sequencing used naive CXCR3- CD8+ T cells from blood. Subset: CD45RO-CCR7+CD27+CD95- naive CD8+ T cells lacking CXCR3 (TNR3-). Source of these receptors: a human donor in good health. Some clones in this sample may be carry-over from other donors' samples.

This chain uses TRBV7-9 with TRBJ2-2; without DNA, the TCRdb call of TRBD1 cannot be checked. CDR3 size: 15 residues. Per germline, CDR1 SEHNR and CDR2 FQNEAQ (reference sequence). The CDR3 sequence is CASRRAGGDTGELFF.

This chain uses TRBV20-1 with TRBJ2-1; the D gene TCRdb calls, TRBD2, cannot be checked with no DNA. The germline CDR1 and CDR2 sequences are DFQATT and SNEGSKA (reference sequence). The CDR3 contains 20 residues. The CDR3 loop reads CSAPGTSGRAMLSSYNEQFF.

The V and J genes are TRBV27 and TRBJ2-2; TCRdb lists TRBD1, though no DNA is available to test this call. The germline gives CDR1 MNHEY, CDR2 SMNVEV (reference sequence). The CDR3 runs 16 residues. The CDR3 reads CASSLGSPDTAGELFF.

V is TRBV29-1 and J is TRBJ2-1; TCRdb gives TRBD1 as the D gene, but with no DNA this cannot be confirmed. This CDR3 spans 14 amino acids. The germline V gene encodes CDR1 SQVTM and CDR2 ANQGSEA. This chain's CDR3 is CSVFGTASYNEQFF.

J is TRBJ2-1 and V is TRBV4-2; the TRBD1 assignment by TCRdb is unverifiable without DNA. Germline lookup yields CDR1 LGHNA and CDR2 YNFKEQ. CDR3 length equals 15 residues. The CDR3 here is CASSQDYRGNNEQFF.

The J gene is TRBJ2-1, the V gene TRBV14. Germline V gives CDR1 SGHDN, CDR2 FVKESK. The CDR3 sequence is 15 residues long. The CDR3 sequence is CASSQVVGALNEQFF.

CDR3: CASSWAGVNGNTIYF. The chain couples TRBV11-3 to TRBJ1-3; checking the TCRdb D call of TRBD1 is not possible without DNA. Germline V lookup: CDR1 SGHNT, CDR2 YENEEA. The CDR3 spans 15 residues.

The chain is built from TRBV19 and TRBJ2-5; TCRdb's D call of TRBD2 is untestable without DNA. The CDR3 runs to 13 residues. Germline V gene sequence: CDR1 LNHDA, CDR2 SQIVND (reference sequence). CDR3 protein: CASSILGGETQYF.

The rearrangement uses TRBV7-9 and TRBJ2-7; the D call from TCRdb, TRBD1, cannot be confirmed without DNA. Germline V lookup: CDR1 SEHNR, CDR2 FQNEAQ (reference sequence). This CDR3 has 16 amino acids. CDR3 amino acids: CASSPRRAGALQEQYF.

The chain carries TRBV29-1 and TRBJ2-1; with no DNA, the TCRdb D assignment of TRBD2 cannot be verified. CDR3 length equals 15 residues. Germline V gene data show CDR1 as SQVTM and CDR2 as ANQGSEA. CDR3 sequence reads: CSVETSLYSRDEQFF.

V and J are TRBV7-2 and TRBJ2-3. This CDR3 has 11 residues. Germline assignment: CDR1 SGHTA and CDR2 FQGNSA. The chain's CDR3 is CASSPWDTQYF.

This CDR3 is CASSEAAGTPYEQYF. The rearrangement links TRBV6-1 to TRBJ2-7; TCRdb returns TRBD1, unconfirmable since there is no DNA. The CDR3 length is 15 residues. Germline lookup yields CDR1 MNHNS and CDR2 SASEGT.

The rearrangement uses TRBV29-1 and TRBJ2-7. Germline lookup yields CDR1 SQVTM and CDR2 ANQGSEA. This CDR3 is 11 amino acids long. The CDR3 loop reads CSVQETYEQYF.

The V call is TRBV20-1, the J call TRBJ1-2; TCRdb's D call of TRBD1 is untestable without DNA. The CDR3 is 13 amino acids. Germline V lookup: CDR1 DFQATT, CDR2 SNEGSKA (reference sequence). The CDR3 loop is CSARPTGHYGYTF.

The rearrangement links TRBV20-1 to TRBJ2-1; TCRdb returns TRBD2, unconfirmable since there is no DNA. This CDR3 region has 17 residues. From germline, CDR1 is DFQATT and CDR2 SNEGSKA (reference sequence). The chain's CDR3 is CSARPPWTSGPGDEQFF.

The chain joins TRBV9 to TRBJ2-2. The CDR3 is made up of 15 amino acids. Germline V gives CDR1 SGDLS, CDR2 YYNGEE. The CDR3 sequence: CASSVATKDTGELFF. The full variable domain, rest sourced from reference TRBV9 and TRBJ2-2, is DSGVTQTPKHLITATGQRVTLRCSPRSGDLSVYWYQQSLDQGLQFLIQYYNGEERAKGNILERFSAQQFPDLHSELNLSSLELGDSALYFCASSVATKDTGELFFGEGSRLTVL.

The rearrangement uses TRBV11-3 and TRBJ1-1; TCRdb lists TRBD1, though no DNA is available to test this call. Germline V gene sequence: CDR1 SGHNT, CDR2 YENEEA. The length of the CDR3 is 16 residues. CDR3 region: CASSFGRGQGNTEAFF.

This chain links TRBV18 with TRBJ2-7. Germline V gene data show CDR1 as KGHSH and CDR2 as LQKENI. The CDR3 spans 15 residues. CDR3 in amino acids: CASSPEDARTYEQYF.

The genes are TRBV19 and TRBJ2-2; the D gene TCRdb calls, TRBD2, cannot be checked with no DNA. Germline CDR1 LNHDA, CDR2 SQIVND (reference sequence). This CDR3 spans 18 amino acids. CDR3 region: CASRQLAGGSHNTGELFF.

The chain couples TRBV28 to TRBJ1-4. The CDR3 sequence is 14 residues long. The germline V gene encodes CDR1 MDHEN and CDR2 SYDVKM. CDR3 in amino acids: CAGCKEATNEKLFF.

The chain combines TRBV29-1 with TRBJ2-7; the D call of TRBD2 rests on TCRdb alone, since no DNA is present to check it. The germline gives CDR1 SQVTM, CDR2 ANQGSEA. The CDR3 loop spans 19 amino acids. CDR3 residues: CSVELGGTSGLSASYEQYF.

This chain's CDR3 is CASSPTEGEFNEKLFF. The chain couples TRBV7-9 to TRBJ1-4; the D call of TRBD1 rests on TCRdb alone, since no DNA is present to check it. Germline values: CDR1 SEHNR, CDR2 FQNEAQ (reference sequence). This CDR3 region has 16 residues.

The chain links TRBV6-1 to TRBJ1-3; with no DNA, the TCRdb D assignment of TRBD1 cannot be verified. CDR3 size: 14 residues. The V gene's germline CDR1 is MNHNS and CDR2 SASEGT. The chain's CDR3 is CASLDRSSGNTIYF.

The chain couples TRBV13 to TRBJ2-6. The CDR3 runs to 16 residues. CDR1 is PRHDT, CDR2 FYEKMQ, per germline (reference sequence). This CDR3 reads CASSLEVNSGANVLTF. Based on the CDR3 plus reference TRBV13 and TRBJ2-6, the full variable domain is AAGVIQSPRHLIKEKRETATLKCYPIPRHDTVYWYQQGPGQDPQFLISFYEKMQSDKGSIPDRFSAQQFSDYHSELNMSSLELGDSALYFCASSLEVNSGANVLTFGAGSRLTVL.